A single sample gave rise to the 29 T cell receptor beta chains below, sequenced in a study of blood T cells in healthy people across ages. With a J-beta primer mix and a sample-barcoded 5' primer, a second PCR ran roughly 6 to 11 cycles. Each CDR3 protein gets one entry after TCRdb re-called the 5' RACE reads with MiXCR. The sample has fewer than 800,000 distinct CDR3 sequences; around a quarter are singletons. These sequences were also reported in another study, on T cells of mothers and their children.

Input material: blood. The receptor source for this set is a boy aged 5-17 years in good health.

This clonotype was counted between two and nine times. This CDR3 reads CAITGTGSNEQFF. CDR3 sequence (DNA): TGTGCCATCACAGGGACAGGGAGCAATGAGCAGTTCTTC. The rearrangement links TRBV10-3 to TRBJ2-1, with 9 bases aligning to TRBD1. Germline V CDR1 and CDR2: ENHRY, SYGVKD. The CDR3 consists of 13 residues. With 7 bases clipped from V and 6 bases from J, the junction kept 4 bases outside the gene matches.

The sample holds a few counts of this clonotype. Here the CDR3 reads CASQGARTSYNEQFF. CDR3 bases: TGTGCCAGCCAAGGGGCCCGGACCTCCTACAATGAGCAGTTCTTC. The chain has TRBV7-6 and TRBJ2-1, with D possibly TRBD1 on 5 matching bases. The germline V gene encodes CDR1 SGHVS and CDR2 FNYEAQ. The CDR3 consists of 15 residues. V lost 8 bases, J lost 0 bases, and 14 bases lay in between.

The CDR3 here is CATSREGGGTDTQYF. The DNA of the CDR3 is TGTGCCACCAGCAGAGAGGGGGGAGGCACAGATACGCAGTATTTT. This rearrangement joins TRBV15 to TRBJ2-3; D possibly corresponds to TRBD2 (6 bases). Germline V gives CDR1 LNHNV, CDR2 YYDKDF (reference sequence). The CDR3 contains 15 residues. V dropped 0 bases and J dropped 1 base, with 8 bases sitting between them.

This chain joins TRBV20-1 and TRBJ1-4; 8 nucleotides line up with TRBD1. The CDR3 runs to 15 residues. Trimming removed 4 bases from V and 0 bases from J; junction bases left unmatched: 4. Germline loops: CDR1 DFQATT, CDR2 SNEGSKA (reference sequence). The CDR3 protein is CSAMDRVATNEKLFF. The CDR3 bases are TGCAGTGCTATGGACAGGGTTGCAACTAATGAAAAACTGTTTTTT.

The CDR3 DNA follows: TGTGCCTACTTTAGCCGTGGCCTTAAAGGGACTAATAACTATGGCTACACCTTC. It yields the protein CAYFSRGLKGTNNYGYTF. The chain is built from TRBV6-1 and TRBJ1-2, with D maybe TRBD1 (5 bases). V lost 11 bases to trimming and J lost 1 base, with 29 bases between them. The germline V gene encodes CDR1 MNHNS and CDR2 SASEGT. The CDR3 has 18 residues.

This clonotype was detected a few times. Written as DNA, the CDR3 is TGTGCCAGCAGCACAGACAGGCTGAATGAAAAACTGTTTTTT. Protein sequence: CASSTDRLNEKLFF. The J gene is TRBJ1-4, the V gene TRBV7-9; tentative D call: TRBD1 (6 bases). Germline V lookup: CDR1 SEHNR, CDR2 FQNEAQ (reference sequence). This CDR3 is 14 amino acids long. V gave up 5 bases and J gave up 5 bases, with 12 bases separating them. Drawing the rest from reference TRBV7-9 and TRBJ1-4, the complete variable domain is DTGVSQNPRHKITKRGQNVTFRCDPISEHNRLYWYRQTLGQGPEFLTYFQNEAQLEKSRLLSDRFSAERPKGSFSTLEIQRTEQGDSAMYLCASSTDRLNEKLFFGSGTQLSVL.

This clonotype was picked up a small number of times. The rearrangement joins TRBV12-3 or TRBV12-4 to TRBJ1-1, with 10 bases that match TRBD1. The V and J ends lost 3 bases and 6 bases, in that order; junction bases with no gene match: 4. This CDR3 comprises 14 residues. The CDR3 region has the DNA TGTGCCAGCAGTTTTGACAGGGGGCGGCCTGAAGCTTTCTTT. Its translation is CASSFDRGRPEAFF.

V gene TRBV9 combines with J gene TRBJ1-5; the D is unclear. The CDR3 extends over 13 amino acids. Trimming removed 5 bases at V and 3 bases at J, with 9 bases between. Germline assignment: CDR1 SGDLS and CDR2 YYNGEE. The CDR3 DNA sequence: TGTGCCAGCAGTGCAGGTCCCAATCAGCCCCAGCATTTT. Amino acids: CASSAGPNQPQHF.

This chain joins TRBV27 and TRBJ2-3, with 8 bases aligning to TRBD2. Trimming removed 5 bases from V and 1 base from J; junction bases left unmatched: 8. This CDR3 is built from 16 residues. Germline lookup yields CDR1 MNHEY and CDR2 SMNVEV (reference sequence). The CDR3 here is CASSTLLTSGTDTQYF. In nucleotides, the CDR3 is TGTGCCAGCAGTACGCTCCTGACTAGCGGCACAGATACGCAGTATTTT.

This clonotype appeared a few times. The chain employs TRBV12-3 or TRBV12-4 and TRBJ2-1; TRBD1 is a possible D gene (6 bases). The V end was cut by 4 bases, the J end by 15 bases, with 19 bases between. The CDR3 totals 13 residues. CDR3 residues: CASSSTGRQTPFF. DNA of the CDR3: TGTGCCAGCAGTTCCACAGGGCGCCAAACGCCGTTCTTC.

CDR3 nucleotide sequence: TGTGCCAGCAGCTTAGTTGAGGGCAGGACTGCAACTAATGAAAAACTGTTTTTT. Amino acid sequence: CASSLVEGRTATNEKLFF. The chain has TRBV7-4 and TRBJ1-4, with D uncertain. V was trimmed by 1 base and J by 0 bases, leaving 15 bases between them. The CDR3 is made up of 18 amino acids. Germline lookup yields CDR1 SGHVT and CDR2 SQSDAQ.

The J gene is TRBJ2-5, the V gene TRBV9, with no clear D. TRBJ2-7 matches the DNA end more closely, so the J call is doubtful. Per the germline V gene, CDR1 is SGDLS and CDR2 is YYNGEE. The CDR3 covers 15 residues. The CDR3 nucleotides are TGTGCCAGCAGCGTAGATGCAGGATCCTCCTACGAGCAGTACTTC. Translated, it gives CASSVDAGSSYEQYF.

Note on this clonotype: A junction boundary mismatches the germline segment, possibly from a read error. The CDR3 DNA is TGTGCCATCAGTGAGAGAGCCGACAGCTACGAGCGGTACTTC. This codes for CAISERADSYERYF. The rearrangement joins TRBV10-3 to TRBJ2-7; D is possibly TRBD1 (5 bases). Germline V gives CDR1 ENHRY, CDR2 SYGVKD. This CDR3 contains 14 residues.

The chain employs TRBV20-1 and TRBJ2-1, with 11 nucleotides matching TRBD2. The CDR3 length is 15 residues. Unmatched junction bases numbered 8, after V lost 4 bases and J lost 6 bases. Germline CDR1 and CDR2: DFQATT and SNEGSKA (reference sequence). In DNA form, the CDR3 reads TGCAGTGCTACGCCTAGCGGGAGGAGGGGCAATGAGCAGTTCTTC. It encodes CSATPSGRRGNEQFF.

This clonotype was counted a few times. One end of the junction fails to match germline, which may point to a read error. CDR3 DNA sequence: TGTGCCAGCAGCCAATTGGAGGGGGGCGTAGTCGTTTTC. Protein: CASSQLEGGVVVF. This sequence joins TRBV13 and TRBJ2-5; the D call may be TRBD1 or TRBD2 (6 bases each). CDR1 is PRHDT, CDR2 FYEKMQ, per germline (reference sequence). The CDR3 contains 13 residues.

There are a few counts of this clonotype. This chain connects TRBV12-3 or TRBV12-4 to TRBJ2-1; TRBD1 agrees at 11 bases. CDR3 size: 20 residues. V shed 1 base, J shed 1 base, and the junction held 12 bases outside the gene matches. CDR3 region: CASSLVIGTGGIFSYNEQFF. CDR3 sequence (DNA): TGTGCCAGCAGTTTAGTCATCGGGACAGGGGGTATCTTTTCCTACAATGAGCAGTTCTTC.

This clonotype was picked up a small number of times. The chain has TRBV4-2 and TRBJ2-5, with D unclear. Germline CDR1 and CDR2: LGHNA and YNFKEQ. V shed 0 bases and J shed 5 bases, with 7 bases lying between them. This CDR3 spans 13 amino acids. CDR3 in amino acids: CASSQEAGETQYF. CDR3 coding DNA: TGTGCCAGCAGCCAAGAGGCCGGGGAGACCCAGTACTTC.

This clonotype was counted between two and nine times. The chain couples TRBV12-3 or TRBV12-4 to TRBJ1-5; D remains unclear. The CDR3 runs 12 residues. V was cut by 7 bases and J by 1 base, with 5 bases left in between. The CDR3 region has the DNA TGTGCCAGCAAATTCAGCAATCAGCCCCAGCATTTT. Translated: CASKFSNQPQHF.

CDR3 nucleotides: TGTGCCAGCAGCTTCGGGGAGATTCGTGTGGGAAAACTGTTTTTT. This gives the protein CASSFGEIRVGKLFF. This rearrangement joins TRBV7-9 to TRBJ1-4; D remains ambiguous. Looked up from germline, CDR1 is SEHNR and CDR2 is FQNEAQ (reference sequence). The germline V and J ends were trimmed by 3 bases and 10 bases, with 18 bases remaining between them. The CDR3 runs 15 residues. Supplemented by reference TRBV7-9 and TRBJ1-4, the full variable domain reads DTGVSQNPRHKITKRGQNVTFRCDPISEHNRLYWYRQTLGQGPEFLTYFQNEAQLEKSRLLSDRFSAERPKGSFSTLEIQRTEQGDSAMYLCASSFGEIRVGKLFFGSGTQLSVL.

A single count supports this clonotype. The chain joins TRBV15 to TRBJ2-7; D may be TRBD2 (7 bases). Per germline, CDR1 LNHNV and CDR2 YYDKDF (reference sequence). The CDR3 runs 18 residues. Trimming stripped 5 bases from V and 2 bases from J, with 25 bases between. DNA for the CDR3: TGTGCCACCAGCCCCCCAAGGGGGAGACTAGCTGAGACCTACGAGCAGTACTTC. Amino acid sequence: CATSPPRGRLAETYEQYF.

This clonotype has a handful of counts. This chain uses TRBV27 with TRBJ2-5; TRBD2 aligns across 8 bases. TRBJ2-7 matches the DNA end more closely, so the J call is doubtful. Germline-derived CDR1 and CDR2 are MNHEY and SMNVEV (reference sequence). The CDR3 extends over 16 amino acids. CDR3 residues: CASSKKGREDGYEQYF. The CDR3 region has the DNA TGTGCCAGCAGTAAAAAGGGGCGGGAGGATGGCTACGAGCAGTACTTC.

There are a few counts of this clonotype. The V and J genes are TRBV20-1 and TRBJ2-1, with 15 nucleotides matching TRBD2. Trimming cost V 3 bases and J 0 bases; bases outside gene matches: 12. Germline values: CDR1 DFQATT, CDR2 SNEGSKA (reference sequence). This CDR3 has 20 amino acids. The CDR3, as DNA: TGCAGTGCTAGCTACAAGGGACTAGCGGGAGGACTGAGCTCCTACAATGAGCAGTTCTTC. Translated, it gives CSASYKGLAGGLSSYNEQFF.

This clonotype was observed many times. The chain links TRBV10-3 to TRBJ2-5, with unresolved D. The CDR3 extends over 11 amino acids. Germline assignment: CDR1 ENHRY and CDR2 SYGVKD. Trimming left V 10 bases short and J 5 bases short, with 11 bases between. In DNA form, the CDR3 reads TGTGCCACCGGCCCGGGCGAGACCCAGTACTTC. Its translation: CATGPGETQYF.

The rearrangement uses TRBV29-1 and TRBJ1-4, with D perhaps matching TRBD1 (5 bases). The CDR3 consists of 12 residues. Trimming stripped 1 base from V and 11 bases from J, with 11 bases between. CDR1 SQVTM and CDR2 ANQGSEA come from the germline V gene. DNA for the CDR3: TGCAGCGTTGAAGGGGGCGGGAGGAAACTGTTTTTT. Its protein product is CSVEGGGRKLFF.

The V and J genes are TRBV29-1 and TRBJ1-1, with D tentatively TRBD1 (5 bases). The CDR3 covers 13 residues. Germline assignment: CDR1 SQVTM and CDR2 ANQGSEA. V lost 3 bases and J 0 bases, leaving 8 bases between the germline ends. CDR3 sequence (DNA): TGCAGCGTTGATGGGGACCTGAACACTGAAGCTTTCTTT. Translation gives CSVDGDLNTEAFF.

This clonotype appeared a few times. This chain joins TRBV20-1 and TRBJ1-1; D is unresolved. Germline CDR1 and CDR2: DFQATT and SNEGSKA (reference sequence). The CDR3 length is 13 residues. V was shortened by 0 bases and J by 1 base, with 6 bases between the two germline ends. The CDR3 reads CSARDFGNTEAFF. CDR3 coding DNA: TGCAGTGCTAGAGATTTCGGGAACACTGAAGCTTTCTTT.

The J gene is TRBJ2-5, the V gene TRBV12-3 or TRBV12-4, with TRBD2 matching 7 bases. The J call is uncertain, as TRBJ2-7 better fits the DNA end. The CDR3 runs to 15 residues. Here the CDR3 reads CASSWGGLAPYEQYF. The CDR3 nucleotides read TGTGCCAGCAGTTGGGGGGGACTCGCGCCCTACGAGCAGTACTTC.

The V gene is TRBV4-1, the J gene TRBJ1-2, with D perhaps matching TRBD1 (6 bases). Looked up from germline, CDR1 is MGHRA and CDR2 is YSYEKL. The length of the CDR3 is 13 residues. The V and J ends lost 2 bases and 8 bases respectively, with 12 bases between them. CDR3 in DNA: TGCGCCAGCAGCCAACTAACAGGGTACGGCTACACCTTC. This sequence encodes CASSQLTGYGYTF.

The rearrangement links TRBV28 to TRBJ1-4; D not resolved. Germline V gene data show CDR1 as MDHEN and CDR2 as SYDVKM. Between the trimmed V and J ends, which lost 5 bases and 4 bases, there was a span of 11 bases. The CDR3 runs 14 residues. CDR3 protein: CASSKRGFNEKLFF. CDR3 bases: TGTGCCAGCAGTAAACGGGGATTTAATGAAAAACTGTTTTTT. The full variable domain, completed using reference TRBV28 and TRBJ1-4, is DVKVTQSSRYLVKRTGEKVFLECVQDMDHENMFWYRQDPGLGLRLIYFSYDVKMKEKGDIPEGYSVSREKKERFSLILESASTNQTSMYLCASSKRGFNEKLFFGSGTQLSVL.